Presented here are 32 T cell receptor beta chains from one specimen sequenced in a study of blood T cell repertoires in COVID-19 (dated by TCRdb to 2019 to 2021). Library preparation employed the immunoSEQ multiplex PCR assay. TCRdb carries this immuneACCESS record with in-frame sequences only. Its versions omit some clonotypes, under half of them owing to an unresolved V gene in the studies checked, with the rest unexplained. The sample yields hundreds of thousands of clones; around four fifths were counted once. Of the sample, under 2% falls within the top ten clones. The source material was peripheral blood. The source of these receptors is a woman older than 75 with acute or convalescent COVID-19.

The chain carries TRBV6-2 or TRBV6-3 and TRBJ1-6; D possibly corresponds to TRBD1 (6 bases). Germline assignment: CDR1 MNHEY and CDR2 SVGEGT. The CDR3 runs to 14 residues. V was pared by 0 bases and J by 10 bases, with 10 bases between. CDR3 sequence: CASSYSQGGSPLHF. CDR3 sequence (DNA): TGTGCCAGCAGTTACTCACAGGGTGGCTCACCCCTCCACTTT.

The chain employs TRBV5-3 and TRBJ1-3; the D is unclear. TRBV5-3 is known as an ORF, though its function is uncertain. Trimming shortened V by 0 bases and J by 0 bases, and 19 bases separated the two germline ends. CDR3 length: 19 residues. The CDR3 loop reads CARSLERQVRTVSGNTIYF. DNA for the CDR3: TGTGCCAGAAGCTTGGAGCGGCAGGTGAGGACGGTCTCTGGAAACACCATATATTTT.

The chain employs TRBV28 and TRBJ1-2; TRBD1 matches at 7 bases. The CDR3 runs 13 residues. The V gene end was trimmed by 5 bases and the J gene end by 7 bases; junction bases not matched to a gene: 7. The V gene's germline CDR1 is MDHEN and CDR2 SYDVKM. CDR3 protein: CASSTSDRAGYTF. DNA for the CDR3: TGTGCCAGCAGTACATCAGACAGGGCTGGCTACACCTTC.

J is TRBJ2-5 and V is TRBV5-1; 11 nucleotides line up with TRBD2. The CDR3 has 15 amino acids. J was trimmed by 5 bases and V by 2 bases; bases with no gene match: 5. Germline-derived CDR1 and CDR2 are SGHRS and YFSETQ. CDR3 loop: CASSFRSGGVETQYF. The CDR3 coding sequence is TGCGCCAGCAGCTTCCGTAGCGGGGGGGTGGAGACCCAGTACTTC.

This rearrangement joins TRBV9 to TRBJ1-3; a weak D match, TRBD1 (5 bases). V was pared by 3 bases and J by 4 bases, with 14 bases between. The CDR3 is 15 residues long. Germline CDR1 and CDR2: SGDLS and YYNGEE. Here the CDR3 DNA reads TGTGCCAGCAGCGAAACAGGCGCAGGAGGAAACACCATATATTTT. Protein sequence: CASSETGAGGNTIYF.

The chain carries TRBV28 and TRBJ2-5, with 9 bases matching TRBD2. Germline assignment: CDR1 MDHEN and CDR2 SYDVKM. J lost 4 bases, V lost 6 bases, and 12 bases had no gene match. CDR3 length: 16 residues. CDR3 loop: CASSSIAGGPRETQYF. The CDR3 region has the DNA TGTGCCAGCAGCTCAATTGCGGGAGGGCCCCGAGAGACCCAGTACTTC.

The chain is built from TRBV28 and TRBJ1-2; 11 bases fit TRBD1. J gave up 2 bases and V 6 bases, and 5 bases lay outside the gene matches. The germline CDR1 and CDR2 sequences are MDHEN and SYDVKM. CDR3 length: 15 residues. The chain's CDR3 is CASRLGQGANYGYTF. CDR3 bases: TGTGCCAGCAGACTCGGACAGGGGGCGAACTATGGCTACACCTTC.

This chain joins TRBV6-6 and TRBJ1-5; D is undetermined. V was pared by 2 bases and J by 0 bases, with 11 bases between. CDR3 length: 16 amino acids. Germline V gene lookup returns CDR1 MNHNY and CDR2 SVGAGI (reference sequence). DNA of the CDR3: TGTGCCAGCAGTTACGGAGGGAGAAATAGCAATCAGCCCCAGCATTTT. Protein product: CASSYGGRNSNQPQHF.

This clone was seen once. The chain joins TRBV2 to TRBJ2-3; D call uncertain. V lost 2 bases and J lost 3, with 9 bases in between. The CDR3 covers 14 residues. Germline-derived CDR1 and CDR2 are SNHLY and FYNNEI. CDR3 residues: CASSESPSTDTQYF. CDR3 DNA: TGTGCCAGCAGTGAATCGCCGAGTACAGATACGCAGTATTTT.

This clone appeared once. The chain links TRBV19 to TRBJ2-7; 9 bases are shared with TRBD2. The germline V gene has CDR1 LNHDA and CDR2 SQIVND (reference sequence). The CDR3 runs to 14 residues. J was trimmed by 4 bases and V by 11 bases; bases with no gene match: 12. DNA of the CDR3: TGTGCCGCAAGTAGTAGCGGGAGAGGGTACGAGCAGTACTTC. This encodes CAASSSGRGYEQYF.

The chain employs TRBV19 and TRBJ2-5; D may be TRBD1 (5 bases). Germline V CDR1 and CDR2: LNHDA, SQIVND (reference sequence). The CDR3 extends over 18 amino acids. Trimming removed 7 bases from V and 7 bases from J, with 31 bases in between. CDR3 coding DNA: TGTGCCAGTACTGTTTCAGGTGGTCAGGGAAGAGGCGGCGGGACCCAGTACTTC. It encodes CASTVSGGQGRGGGTQYF.

This rearrangement joins TRBV2 to TRBJ1-5; no clear D. Trimming stripped 8 bases from V and 1 base from J, with 12 bases between. Germline V CDR1 and CDR2: SNHLY, FYNNEI. The CDR3 length is 14 residues. The CDR3 spells CASSRRVSNQPQHF. DNA of the CDR3: TGTGCCAGCTCCAGGAGGGTGAGCAATCAGCCCCAGCATTTT.

V and J are TRBV7-9 and TRBJ1-2; maybe TRBD1 (5 bases). From germline, CDR1 is SEHNR and CDR2 FQNEAQ (reference sequence). V was cut by 5 bases and J by 7 bases, with 17 bases left in between. The CDR3 has 14 residues. Here the CDR3 DNA reads TGTGCCAGCAGCGAAAGGGGAATAAGGGGTGGCTACACCTTC. Translation gives CASSERGIRGGYTF. The variable domain in full, completed from reference TRBV7-9 and TRBJ1-2, reads DTGVSQNPRHKITKRGQNVTFRCDPISEHNRLYWYRQTLGQGPEFLTYFQNEAQLEKSRLLSDRFSAERPKGSFSTLEIQRTEQGDSAMYLCASSERGIRGGYTFGSGTRLTVV.

The chain employs TRBV6-6 and TRBJ1-4; no clear D. Trimming cost V 5 bases and J 4 bases, with 14 bases left between them. Germline lookup yields CDR1 MNHNY and CDR2 SVGAGI (reference sequence). CDR3 size: 15 residues. The CDR3 DNA reads TGTGCCAGCAGTGCGATAGGGAGACGTAATGAAAAACTGTTTTTT. The encoded protein is CASSAIGRRNEKLFF.

This chain joins TRBV5-5 and TRBJ2-5, with TRBD1 identical over 7 bases. The CDR3 consists of 13 residues. With V trimmed by 2 bases and J by 11 bases, 9 bases remained unmatched. CDR1 is SGHKS and CDR2 is YYEKEE in the germline V gene (reference sequence). CDR3 amino acids: CASSLRQGSAQYF. CDR3 nucleotide sequence: TGTGCCAGCAGCTTACGACAGGGTAGTGCACAGTACTTC.

The chain is built from TRBV5-6 and TRBJ2-5; no clear D gene. CDR3 length: 14 residues. V was shortened by 1 base and J by 4 bases, with 11 bases between the two germline ends. CDR1 is SGHDT, CDR2 YYEEEE, per germline. The CDR3 DNA reads as TGTGCCAGCAGCTTGATTACCACCGGAGAGACCCAGTACTTC. Translating it yields CASSLITTGETQYF.

The rearrangement joins TRBV3-1 (or the pseudogene TRBV3-2) to TRBJ2-7; D is unresolved. Trimming stripped 0 bases from V and 4 bases from J, with 13 bases between. The CDR3 has 15 residues. Germline V gene sequence: CDR1 LGHDT, CDR2 YNNKEL (reference sequence). The CDR3 reads CASSQEGLVLYEQYF. As DNA, the CDR3 is TGTGCCAGCAGCCAAGAAGGTCTAGTTCTTTACGAGCAGTACTTC.

A remark on this clone: Compared with germline, one end of the junction differs, possibly owing to a read error. Written as DNA, the CDR3 is TGTGCCAGCAGCTCGGGGACAGGCAACATGCACTTC. It encodes CASSSGTGNMHF. The J gene is TRBJ2-7, the V gene TRBV7-2, with 8 bases matching TRBD1. The CDR3 runs 12 residues. Germline loops: CDR1 SGHTA, CDR2 FQGNSA.

This chain links TRBV5-5 with TRBJ2-6; D is undetermined. The CDR3 loop spans 16 amino acids. Germline V lookup: CDR1 SGHKS, CDR2 YYEKEE (reference sequence). With 1 base removed from V and 0 bases from J, the gap between germline ends came to 8 bases. In DNA, the CDR3 is TGTGCCAGCAGCTTGCTTCGGAGCTCTGGGGCCAACGTCCTGACTTTC. Its translation is CASSLLRSSGANVLTF.

V and J are TRBV28 and TRBJ1-5; 7 bases match TRBD1. The V segment lost 6 bases and the J segment 0 bases; nucleotides outside the gene matches: 14. CDR1 is MDHEN, CDR2 SYDVKM, per germline. The CDR3 has 18 amino acids. CDR3 DNA sequence: TGTGCCAGCAGCTACAGGGGCGACGAGTTTTATAGCAATCAGCCCCAGCATTTT. Amino acid sequence: CASSYRGDEFYSNQPQHF.

This chain joins TRBV19 and TRBJ2-1, with 10 nucleotides matching TRBD1. The germline CDR1 and CDR2 sequences are LNHDA and SQIVND (reference sequence). V lost 3 bases and J lost 6; bases outside the gene matches: 5. The CDR3 covers 15 residues. CDR3 sequence: CASSIVTGGFNEQFF. DNA for the CDR3: TGTGCCAGTAGTATTGTGACAGGGGGCTTCAATGAGCAGTTCTTC. The full variable domain, completed using reference TRBV19 and TRBJ2-1, is DGGITQSPKYLFRKEGQNVTLSCEQNLNHDAMYWYRQDPGQGLRLIYYSQIVNDFQKGDIAEGYSVSREKKESFPLTVTSAQKNPTAFYLCASSIVTGGFNEQFFGPGTRLTVL.

In its sample, this clone was seen a few times. The J gene is TRBJ2-7, the V gene TRBV27; 7 bases are shared with TRBD2. Germline V gives CDR1 MNHEY, CDR2 SMNVEV (reference sequence). V was pared by 10 bases and J by 0 bases, with 6 bases of the junction left unmatched. CDR3 length: 13 residues. The CDR3 nucleotides read TGTGCCAACCTAGCGGACACCTCCTACGAGCAGTACTTC. It yields the protein CANLADTSYEQYF.

This clone was seen more than once but under ten times. The gene calls are TRBV10-2 and TRBJ1-2; TRBD1 agrees at 8 bases. Looked up from germline, CDR1 is WSHSY and CDR2 is SAAADI. The CDR3 sequence is 13 residues long. Trimming cost V 6 bases and J 3 bases; bases outside gene matches: 3. As DNA, the CDR3 is TGCGCCAGCAGGGTGACAGGGGACTATGGCTACACCTTC. Residues: CASRVTGDYGYTF.

The rearrangement links TRBV7-9 to TRBJ2-1; 7 nucleotides agree with TRBD1. Germline loops: CDR1 SEHNR, CDR2 FQNEAQ (reference sequence). With V trimmed by 2 bases and J by 2 bases, 9 bases remained unmatched. The CDR3 has 17 amino acids. The CDR3 region has the DNA TGTGCCAGCAGCTTAAGTCGGGCAGGGGGTCCCTACAATGAGCAGTTCTTC. It codes for CASSLSRAGGPYNEQFF.

This clone was picked up many times. V is TRBV5-4 and J is TRBJ1-1; 9 bases align to TRBD1. The germline CDR1 and CDR2 sequences are SGHNT and YYREEE (reference sequence). The CDR3 is 14 residues long. V shed 5 bases, J shed 0 bases, and the junction held 2 bases outside the gene matches. The CDR3 nucleotides read TGTGCCAGCAGGAGGGACAGGGTGAACACTGAAGCTTTCTTT. Its translation is CASRRDRVNTEAFF.

This clone has only one observation. The chain uses TRBV9 and TRBJ2-7; TRBD2 matches 7 bases. V lost 0 bases, J lost 2 bases, and 5 bases stayed unmatched. This CDR3 is 15 amino acids long. Germline lookup yields CDR1 SGDLS and CDR2 YYNGEE. The CDR3 nucleotides read TGTGCCAGCAGCGTAGGAGGCGGGGGAACCTACGAGCAGTACTTC. Translation gives CASSVGGGGTYEQYF.

The V and J genes are TRBV19 and TRBJ2-1; 10 nucleotides line up with TRBD2. The CDR3 totals 15 residues. The J segment lost 5 bases and the V segment lost 2 bases, leaving 3 bases of the junction unmatched. The germline gives CDR1 LNHDA, CDR2 SQIVND (reference sequence). The CDR3 is CASSIRLAGDNEQFF. The CDR3 nucleotides are TGTGCCAGTAGTATAAGGCTAGCGGGGGACAATGAGCAGTTCTTC.

The genes are TRBV7-2 and TRBJ2-7; 9 nucleotides agree with TRBD1. The J segment lost 2 bases and the V segment lost 5 bases, leaving 7 bases of the junction unmatched. Germline V gene lookup returns CDR1 SGHTA and CDR2 FQGNSA. CDR3 length: 15 amino acids. CDR3 nucleotides: TGTGCCAGCAGCGGGGCCGGGACAGGGACCTACGAGCAGTACTTC. This translates into CASSGAGTGTYEQYF.

This clone was seen more than once but under ten times. The CDR3 DNA follows: TGCAGCGTTATGACCCGACAGGGCCGGGATGGCTACACCTTC. It specifies CSVMTRQGRDGYTF. This rearrangement joins TRBV29-1 to TRBJ1-2, with 7 bases that match TRBD1. The CDR3 loop spans 14 amino acids. Germline CDR1 and CDR2: SQVTM and ANQGSEA. The V and J ends lost 5 bases and 6 bases, in that order; junction bases with no gene match: 12.

The CDR3 loop is CASSQRDRVHVETQYF. CDR3 sequence (DNA): TGTGCCAGCAGCCAGCGGGACCGGGTGCACGTAGAGACCCAGTACTTC. The chain recombines TRBV3-1 (or the pseudogene TRBV3-2) with TRBJ2-5; maybe TRBD2 (6 bases). CDR1 is LGHDT, CDR2 YNNKEL, per germline (reference sequence). V shed 3 bases and J shed 4 bases, with 18 bases lying between them. The CDR3 has 16 residues.

This clone appeared many times. The chain carries TRBV18 and TRBJ2-4; a possible D gene is TRBD1 (7 bases). This CDR3 has 17 residues. The germline V gene has CDR1 KGHSH and CDR2 LQKENI. V was trimmed by 2 bases and J by 2 bases, leaving 16 bases between them. For the CDR3, the DNA is TGTGCCAGCTCACCAATCGGAGGGGGCGCCTCCAAAAACATTCAGTACTTC. Translation: CASSPIGGGASKNIQYF.

This clone was observed a handful of times. V and J are TRBV28 and TRBJ2-1; 10 bases match TRBD2. The length of the CDR3 is 13 residues. CDR1 MDHEN and CDR2 SYDVKM come from the germline V gene. The junction had 4 bases not matched to a gene; V was cut back by 11 bases and J by 3 bases. The chain's CDR3 is CAGRTSGYNEQFF. DNA of the CDR3: TGTGCCGGCCGGACTAGCGGCTACAATGAGCAGTTCTTC.